These T cell receptor beta chains were read from a single sample in a study of T cells in localized non-small cell lung cancer. Only in-frame clones appear in the TCRdb table, and some are missing; sequencing was by immunoSEQ multiplex PCR. The repertoire holds 45,000 to 55,000 clones, 86% seen once, with 15% to 20% in the top ten. Here the sequenced sample was peripheral blood, taken before any cancer treatment. The receptors were gathered from a male donor at least 60 years old with stage III squamous cell lung carcinoma. CDR3s include the opening cysteine and the closing phenylalanine or tryptophan.

v_call cdr3_aa
TRBV15 CATSRGRGTGIGNTIYF
TRBV18 CASSPNDGYYEQYF
TRBV19 CASSISGREPQHF
TRBV7-2 CASSQGPGTQYF
TRBV9 CASSPRGTNTGELFF
TRBV18 CASSIDIKTEAFF
TRBV7-2 CASSFWDRDGELFF
TRBV5-4 CASSATSGGAQKTQYF
TRBV10-3 CAISNTGTSGRHEQFF
TRBV21-1 CASSKWDTRPRDQTRRNEQFF
TRBV30 CAWGRGLGTEAFF
TRBV10-3 CAISSQGGTGELFF
TRBV19 CASRPPSGSLNEQFF
TRBV9 CASSVEEGQYEQYF
TRBV27 CASSLSHSDTQIYEQYF
TRBV5-5 CASSLEILDRGPYGYTF
TRBV5-6 CASSLGSQGQGETQYF
TRBV5-1 CASTWGGQRDNEQFF
TRBV19 CASSTQGLDTQYF
TRBV28 CASSQGDRGSYTF
TRBV19 CASIPREGRKTQYF
TRBV7-8 CASSLGTGYYGYTF
TRBV7-6 CASSSGPIASYNEQFF
TRBV6-6 CASSRNPGPYEQYF
TRBV9 CASSAWTGTSLSYNEQFF
TRBV5-1 CASSLLAESYEQYF
TRBV6-4 CASSSSGTSFRNEQFF
TRBV6-6 CASSYLGGVSTEQYF
TRBV7-9 CASSLSANPEGYTF
TRBV5-1 CASSLAGTQETQYF
TRBV9 CASSVTGSGNTIYF
TRBV15 CATSRVEIRTGGRGDEQYF
TRBV4-1 CASSQDEGGHSGNTIYF
TRBV11-2 CASSPRVGPYEQYF
TRBV12-2 CASPVIPRQGPTYEQYF
TRBV11-2 CASSLVWDTEAFF
TRBV18 CAARGITSYNEQFF
TRBV18 CASSPPRGRGSDEQFF
TRBV5-1 CASSFSDGRNEKLFF
TRBV5-5 CASSRMTGQNTEAFF
TRBV6-5 CASSSRTGSNQPQHF
TRBV23-1 CASPVGETDTQYF
TRBV6-6 CASSSSSSGNTIYF
TRBV5-1 CASSSTFGGGQETQYF
TRBV4-1 CASSQEGTPNTGELFF
TRBV10-3 CAISESGKEETQYF
TRBV3-2 CANYGYTF
TRBV5-6 CASRRSGASRVQETQYF
TRBV9 CASSPQSTDTQYF
TRBV9 CASSAGYSNQPQHF
TRBV2 CASRTLDRTYEQYF
TRBV2 CASTPGLSYNEQFF
TRBV7-3 CASSYRRNEQFF
TRBV7-2 CASSPWTSGTDTQYF
TRBV5-5 CASSLGLAGVNTGELFF
TRBV21-1 CASSRRQGEWPHTEAFF
TRBV5-8 CASSLGGAGYEQYF
TRBV10-1 CARPDRGRDKNTGELFF
TRBV10-3 CAISEPGAVSGNTIYF